The sample holds many counts of the clone carrying this T cell receptor beta chain. Its antigen is as yet unknown. This specimen belongs to a study of regulatory T cells in long-lasting Graves disease. Study results and caveats: Persistent patients shared thousands of public clonotypes among themselves. Newly diagnosed patients shared fewer, at roughly 900. Favoring TRBV28, TRBJ1-2 and TRBJ2-5 was a feature seen in persistent disease.

Documented time point: newly diagnosed GD, antithyroid drugs for less than 3 months. Researchers made the TCR library from RNA that was extracted from PBMCs. An approximately 10-milliliter sample of peripheral blood was drawn into EDTA tubes. V lost 4 bases, J lost 5 bases, and 18 bases lay in between. CDR1 is SGHRS and CDR2 is YFSETQ in the germline V gene. This CDR3 region has 15 residues. Construction of TCR beta libraries relied on iRepertoire HTBI primers and on Arm-PCR targeting CDR3 regions. TCRdb recomputed calls from the multiplex PCR reads with MiXCR, one row per CDR3 protein. The sample contains about 460,000 distinct CDR3 sequences, 14% of which appear only once. The same specimen was also included in a second study, on T cells in Graves' hyperthyroidism and ophthalmopathy.

The chain links TRBV5-1 to TRBJ1-1, with D maybe TRBD1 (5 bases). This clonotype originated in a woman aged 45-59 years with Graves disease. The sample here was peripheral blood mononuclear cells (PBMCs), taken at new diagnosis, from a patient treated with antithyroid drugs. CDR3: CASSLAGQGGTEAFF. CDR3 DNA sequence: TGCGCCAGCAGCCTGGCGGGCCAGGGAGGGACTGAAGCTTTCTTT.